This T cell receptor beta chain originates from a study of blood T cell repertoires in COVID-19. Study-level background: Sample material is recorded as cDNA or gDNA derived from T cells, B-cell-depleted T cells, or PBMCs.

Participant ages covered about 18 to 95 years across 25 or so US areas. Symptom resolution, clearance, or two negative PCRs marked the recovered donors of Cohort 3. The CDR3 is made up of 13 amino acids. Unmatched junction bases numbered 0, after V lost 3 bases and J lost 4 bases. Per the germline V gene, CDR1 is LGHDT and CDR2 is YNNKEL (reference sequence). Under the authors' procedure: Reference gene primer amplification gave estimated nucleated cell counts. TCRdb's copy holds only in-frame clones and misses some; the assay was immunoSEQ multiplex PCR. The DNA gave D and trimming, while V, J and clone size come from that table. The table lists around 190,000 clones, approximately 84% of them singletons.

Sequencing used PBMCs or T cells enriched from blood (not recorded which). The rearrangement uses TRBV3-1 (or the pseudogene TRBV3-2) and TRBJ2-5; TRBD2 matches at 9 bases. The TCR originated in a woman between 25 and 40 years old who had recovered from COVID-19. The DNA for the CDR3 is TGTGCCAGCAGCCAGACTAGCGGAGAGACCCAGTACTTC. Residues: CASSQTSGETQYF.